The present T cell receptor (beta chain) was sequenced within a study of cytomegalovirus exposure and HLA in healthy donors. In the PCR, 60 Vbeta and 13 Jbeta primers were used. The data were produced by immunoSEQ multiplex PCR, yet TCRdb's version contains in-frame clones alone and is incomplete. Of 150,000 to 200,000 clones listed, roughly 87% are singletons. Unrecorded immune exposure was likely among donors, who were nominally healthy when sampled. The CDR3 spans 14 residues. Germline trimming cut 5 bases from V and 7 bases from J; bases unmatched to any gene: 9. The germline gives CDR1 MNHEY, CDR2 SVGAGI.

J is TRBJ2-5 and V is TRBV6-5; TRBD1 matches 8 bases. The source is a girl less than two years old in good health and CMV-seronegative. The sample consisted of PBMCs. The CDR3 nucleotides are TGTGCCAGCAGTGACGGACAGGGCCCAGCGACCCAGTACTTC. Translating gives CASSDGQGPATQYF.